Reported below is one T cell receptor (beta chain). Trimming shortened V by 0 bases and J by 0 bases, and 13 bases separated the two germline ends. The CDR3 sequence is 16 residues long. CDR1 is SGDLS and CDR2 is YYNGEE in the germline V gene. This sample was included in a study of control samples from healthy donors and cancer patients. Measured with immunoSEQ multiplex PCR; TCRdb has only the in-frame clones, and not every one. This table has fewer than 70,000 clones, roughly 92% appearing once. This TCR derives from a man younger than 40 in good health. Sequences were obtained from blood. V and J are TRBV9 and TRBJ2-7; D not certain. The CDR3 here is CASSVGEGATSYEQYF. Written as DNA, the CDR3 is TGTGCCAGCAGCGTAGGGGAAGGAGCTACCTCCTACGAGCAGTACTTC.